Listed here are 24 T cell receptor beta chains from one sample, sequenced in a study of glioma-infiltrating T cells. The iRepertoire nested amplicon-rescue multiplex PCR amplified TCR alpha and beta CDR3s from RNA. Using its own MiXCR run on the multiplex PCR reads, TCRdb lists one record per CDR3 protein. The data show approximately 130,000 distinct CDR3 sequences, about 22% seen once. Specimen: glioma tissue, nonneoplastic brain tissue, or PBMCs (not recorded which). The receptor set was obtained from a human donor with low-grade glioma or glioblastoma, undergoing nonglioma brain surgery, or in good health (not recorded which).

This clonotype occurred many times. The J gene is TRBJ2-5, the V gene TRBV6-1, with TRBD1 matching 7 bases. The CDR3 is 14 amino acids. The trim removed 5 bases at V and 2 bases at J, leaving 5 bases unmatched. CDR1 and CDR2 (germline): MNHNS, SASEGT. In nucleotides, the CDR3 is TGTGCCAGCAGTTGGATGGGACAGCAAGAGACCCAGTACTTC. Residues: CASSWMGQQETQYF.

The rearrangement uses TRBV7-2 and TRBJ2-7, with 14 bases matching TRBD2. After removal of 1 base from V and 7 bases from J, the junction contained 3 bases not matched to a gene. Germline loops: CDR1 SGHTA, CDR2 FQGNSA. There are 15 residues in the CDR3. As DNA, the CDR3 is TGTGCCAGCAGCTTAGGGGGACTAGCGGGGGTAGAGCAGTACGTC. This encodes CASSLGGLAGVEQYV.

The table lists this clonotype with a few counts. The J gene is TRBJ1-2, the V gene TRBV19, with a possible D match to TRBD1 (6 bases). Trimming pared 3 bases from V and 3 bases from J, leaving 14 bases between. The CDR3 has 15 amino acids. Germline V gene sequence: CDR1 LNHDA, CDR2 SQIVND (reference sequence). DNA for the CDR3: TGTGCCAGTAGTATGAGGGGGACGGACCACTATGGCTACACCTTC. It yields the protein CASSMRGTDHYGYTF.

This clonotype has ten or more counts. J is TRBJ2-1 and V is TRBV24-1; possible D gene TRBD2, 7 bases. CDR3 length: 16 amino acids. The V end lost 0 bases, the J end lost 6 bases, and 14 bases lay between the germline ends. Germline values: CDR1 KGHDR, CDR2 SFDVKD. CDR3 sequence (DNA): TGTGCCACCAGTGATTTGCAAGGGGGGGGTTCCAATGAGCAGTTCTTC. It is translated as CATSDLQGGGSNEQFF.

This clonotype was counted a single time. V usage is TRBV6-1 and J usage is TRBJ2-1; tentatively, D is TRBD1 or TRBD2 (5 bases each). The CDR3 extends over 15 amino acids. Germline V gene sequence: CDR1 MNHNS, CDR2 SASEGT. The V end lost 5 bases, the J end lost 6 bases, and 17 bases lay between the germline ends. The CDR3: CASSTWQGEGNEQFF. CDR3 DNA sequence: TGTGCCAGCAGTACATGGCAGGGAGAAGGCAATGAGCAGTTCTTC.

The J gene is TRBJ2-3, the V gene TRBV3-1; 7 positions agree with TRBD2. Germline-derived CDR1 and CDR2 are LGHDT and YNNKEL (reference sequence). CDR3 length equals 15 residues. The V and J ends lost 5 bases and 0 bases, in that order; junction bases with no gene match: 5. CDR3 protein: CASSISGTSTDTQYF. The CDR3 DNA sequence: TGTGCCAGCAGCATCAGCGGGACTAGCACAGATACGCAGTATTTT.

The sample holds one count of this clonotype. The chain employs TRBV27 and TRBJ2-3; 7 positions match TRBD2. V was clipped by 1 base and J by 0 bases; unmatched bases: 4. CDR1 is MNHEY and CDR2 is SMNVEV in the germline V gene (reference sequence). The CDR3 runs to 16 residues. The CDR3: CASSLYYGGSTDTQYF. DNA of the CDR3: TGTGCCAGCAGTTTATATTACGGGGGGAGCACAGATACGCAGTATTTT.

In DNA, the CDR3 is TGTGCCAGCACTACAGGGTACAATGAGCAGTTCTTC. Its translation is CASTTGYNEQFF. The rearrangement links TRBV3-1 to TRBJ2-1, with TRBD1 as a possible D gene (6 bases). Germline lookup yields CDR1 LGHDT and CDR2 YNNKEL (reference sequence). The germline V and J ends were trimmed by 7 bases and 4 bases, with 8 bases remaining between them. The CDR3 has 12 residues.

The rearrangement links TRBV5-1 to TRBJ2-1; 8 nucleotides agree with TRBD2. The J segment lost 6 bases and the V segment lost 2 bases, leaving 7 bases of the junction unmatched. Germline V gene data show CDR1 as SGHRS and CDR2 as YFSETQ. The CDR3 has 15 amino acids. CDR3: CASSFGRGGSNEQFF. For the CDR3, the DNA is TGCGCCAGCAGCTTTGGTCGGGGGGGGTCCAATGAGCAGTTCTTC.

The rearrangement joins TRBV5-5 to TRBJ1-1; D remains ambiguous. V was shortened by 0 bases and J by 4 bases, with 7 bases between the two germline ends. Germline V gene sequence: CDR1 SGHKS, CDR2 YYEKEE (reference sequence). CDR3 size: 13 residues. The CDR3 here is CASSLAASTEAFF. CDR3 nucleotides: TGTGCCAGCAGCTTGGCTGCGTCCACTGAAGCTTTCTTT.

In this sample, this clonotype turned up a few times. This chain connects TRBV10-3 to TRBJ2-3; TRBD2 matches at 7 bases. The junction had 7 bases not matched to a gene; V was cut back by 10 bases and J by 0 bases. Germline V gene lookup returns CDR1 ENHRY and CDR2 SYGVKD. CDR3 length equals 14 residues. The CDR3 DNA is TGTGCCACCGGGGGGACGGCTAGCACAGATACGCAGTATTTT. Protein sequence: CATGGTASTDTQYF.

This clonotype has a handful of counts. This chain connects TRBV24-1 to TRBJ2-3, with 12 bases that match TRBD2. The J segment lost 3 bases and the V segment lost 2 bases, leaving 5 bases of the junction unmatched. There are 17 residues in the CDR3. The germline V gene has CDR1 KGHDR and CDR2 SFDVKD. CDR3 coding DNA: TGTGCCACCAGTGATTCCACGACTAGCGGGGGAACAGATACGCAGTATTTT. Its protein product is CATSDSTTSGGTDTQYF.

This clonotype was seen repeatedly, ten times or more. The chain employs TRBV27 and TRBJ1-3, with TRBD1 as a possible D gene (5 bases). With 5 bases removed from V and 4 bases from J, the gap between germline ends came to 15 bases. This CDR3 has 15 amino acids. The germline CDR1 and CDR2 sequences are MNHEY and SMNVEV (reference sequence). The CDR3 region has the DNA TGTGCCAGCAGTAACACCGGGACTGCGGGAAACACCATATATTTT. Its protein is CASSNTGTAGNTIYF.

In this sample, this clonotype turned up many times. The chain combines TRBV7-2 with TRBJ2-3; D not resolved. The CDR3 totals 14 residues. Trimming pared 0 bases from V and 0 bases from J, leaving 4 bases between. Germline-derived CDR1 and CDR2 are SGHTA and FQGNSA. Written as DNA, the CDR3 is TGTGCCAGCAGCTTAGCCTCGAGCACAGATACGCAGTATTTT. It specifies CASSLASSTDTQYF.

This clonotype has at least ten counts. V and J are TRBV20-1 and TRBJ1-3; D ambiguous. CDR1 and CDR2 from the germline V gene are DFQATT and SNEGSKA (reference sequence). The CDR3 has 14 residues. The germline V and J ends were trimmed by 3 bases and 0 bases, with 9 bases remaining between them. This CDR3 reads CSASPAISGNTIYF. Here the CDR3 DNA reads TGCAGTGCTAGTCCCGCTATCTCTGGAAACACCATATATTTT.

The chain employs TRBV2 and TRBJ1-6, with 10 bases fitting TRBD1. This CDR3 spans 14 amino acids. From germline, CDR1 is SNHLY and CDR2 FYNNEI. The V segment lost 5 bases and the J segment 9 bases; nucleotides outside the gene matches: 4. CDR3 residues: CASSSGTGVSPLHF. Written as DNA, the CDR3 is TGTGCCAGCAGTTCCGGGACAGGGGTTTCACCCCTCCACTTT.

A few counts support this clonotype. The V gene is TRBV11-2, the J gene TRBJ1-1; a possible D gene is TRBD1 (5 bases). The CDR3 totals 14 residues. Trimming removed 4 bases at V and 3 bases at J, with 12 bases between. Germline-derived CDR1 and CDR2 are SGHAT and FQNNGV. This CDR3 is CASSSRQGYTEAFF. The CDR3 bases are TGTGCCAGCAGCTCCCGGCAGGGTTACACTGAAGCTTTCTTT. The whole variable domain, filled in from reference TRBV11-2 and TRBJ1-1, reads EAGVAQSPRYKIIEKRQSVAFWCNPISGHATLYWYQQILGQGPKLLIQFQNNGVVDDSQLPKDRFSAERLKGVDSTLKIQPAKLEDSAVYLCASSSRQGYTEAFFGQGTRLTVV.

This clonotype was counted only a few times. V usage is TRBV15 and J usage is TRBJ1-5; D unclear. Trimming left V 3 bases short and J 4 bases short, with 13 bases between. Germline CDR1 LNHNV, CDR2 YYDKDF (reference sequence). The CDR3 loop spans 15 amino acids. The CDR3 here is CATSRSRTENQPQHF. The CDR3 nucleotides read TGTGCCACCAGCAGGAGTCGGACCGAAAATCAGCCCCAGCATTTT.

The sample holds many counts of this clonotype. The chain recombines TRBV6-1 with TRBJ1-3; tentatively, D is TRBD1 (6 bases). CDR3 length equals 14 residues. CDR1 is MNHNS and CDR2 is SASEGT in the germline V gene. The V end lost 10 bases, the J end lost 0 bases, and 13 bases lay between the germline ends. CDR3: CATTTGSSGNTIYF. The CDR3, as DNA: TGTGCCACCACAACAGGGAGCTCTGGAAACACCATATATTTT.

This clonotype has a count of ten or more. The J gene is TRBJ2-1, the V gene TRBV7-6; 12 positions agree with TRBD1. Trimming at V came to 0 bases and at J to 9 bases, leaving 6 bases not matched to a gene. Germline V gene lookup returns CDR1 SGHVS and CDR2 FNYEAQ. The length of the CDR3 is 16 residues. CDR3 loop: CASSLASGQGALEQFF. The CDR3 bases are TGTGCCAGCAGCTTAGCGTCGGGACAGGGGGCTCTTGAGCAGTTCTTC.

This clonotype came up a few times. This chain joins TRBV6-6 and TRBJ2-2, with D possibly being TRBD2 (5 bases). CDR3 length: 17 residues. Germline lookup yields CDR1 MNHNY and CDR2 SVGAGI (reference sequence). V lost 0 bases and J 2 bases, leaving 13 bases between the germline ends. The CDR3 region has the DNA TGTGCCAGCAGTTACTCGGGTTTTGGACTCAACACCGGGGAGCTGTTTTTT. Its protein is CASSYSGFGLNTGELFF.

The V call is TRBV12-3 or TRBV12-4, the J call TRBJ1-1; D is ambiguous. The CDR3 runs to 14 residues. The V end was cut by 7 bases, the J end by 5 bases, with 17 bases between. The DNA of the CDR3 is TGTGCCAGCACCAAAAGTCGAATGGGGACTGAAGCTTTCTTT. It yields the protein CASTKSRMGTEAFF.

The count of this clonotype is one. A single base separates this from a much larger clone, so it may be a read error. V is TRBV25-1 and J is TRBJ1-2, with D perhaps TRBD1 (6 bases). The ends were cut back, 6 bases at V and 4 bases at J, with 21 bases in the middle. Germline V gives CDR1 MGHDK, CDR2 SYGVNS. The CDR3 contains 16 residues. The CDR3 reads CASSQFLTGTSYGYTF. DNA for the CDR3: TGTGCCAGCAGCCAGTTCCTCACCGGGACAAGCTATGGCTACACCTTC.

This clonotype was counted many times. The gene calls are TRBV7-9 and TRBJ2-7, with D possibly TRBD2 on 5 matching bases. The CDR3 runs to 16 residues. Trimming pared 2 bases from V and 0 bases from J, leaving 14 bases between. Germline CDR1 SEHNR, CDR2 FQNEAQ (reference sequence). The chain's CDR3 is CASSLSGRKSSYEQYV. In nucleotides, the CDR3 is TGTGCCAGCAGCTTAAGCGGCAGGAAGAGCTCCTACGAGCAGTACGTC.